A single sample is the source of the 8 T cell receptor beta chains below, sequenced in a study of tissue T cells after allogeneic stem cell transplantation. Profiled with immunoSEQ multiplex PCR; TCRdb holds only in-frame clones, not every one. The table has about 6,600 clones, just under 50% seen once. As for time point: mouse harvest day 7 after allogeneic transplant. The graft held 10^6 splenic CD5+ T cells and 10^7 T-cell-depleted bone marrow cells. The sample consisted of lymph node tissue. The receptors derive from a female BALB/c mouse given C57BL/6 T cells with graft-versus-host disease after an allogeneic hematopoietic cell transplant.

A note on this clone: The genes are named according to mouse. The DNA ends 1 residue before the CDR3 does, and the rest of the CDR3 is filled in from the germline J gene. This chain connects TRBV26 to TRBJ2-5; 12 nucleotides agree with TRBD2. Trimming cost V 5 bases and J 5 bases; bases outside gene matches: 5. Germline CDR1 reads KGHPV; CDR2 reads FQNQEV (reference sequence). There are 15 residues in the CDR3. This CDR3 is CASSRGLGGADTQYF. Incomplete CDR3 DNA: TGTGCCAGCAGTAGGGGACTGGGGGGTGCAGACACCCAGTAC.

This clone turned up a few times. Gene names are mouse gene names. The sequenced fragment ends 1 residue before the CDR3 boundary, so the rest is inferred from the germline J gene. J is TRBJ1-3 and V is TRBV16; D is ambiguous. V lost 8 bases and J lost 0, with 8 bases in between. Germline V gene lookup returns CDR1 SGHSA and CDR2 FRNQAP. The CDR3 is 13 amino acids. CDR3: CASSKDSGNTLYF. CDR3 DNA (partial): TGTGCAAGCTCAAAGGATTCTGGAAATACGCTCTAT.

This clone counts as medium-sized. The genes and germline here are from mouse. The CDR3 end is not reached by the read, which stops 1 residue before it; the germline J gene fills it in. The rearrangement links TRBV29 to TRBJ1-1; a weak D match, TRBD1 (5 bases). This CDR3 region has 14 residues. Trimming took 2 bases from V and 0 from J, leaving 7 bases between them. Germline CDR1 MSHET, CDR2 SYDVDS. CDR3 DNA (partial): TGTGCTAGCAGTTTAGGCAGGGCAAACACAGAAGTCTTC. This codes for CASSLGRANTEVF. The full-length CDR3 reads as CASSLGRANTEVFF. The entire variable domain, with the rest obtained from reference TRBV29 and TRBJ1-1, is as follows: DMKVTQMPRYLIKRMGENVLLECGQDMSHETMYWYRQDPGLGLQLIYISYDVDSNSEGDIPKGYRVSRKKREHFSLILDSAKTNQTSVYFCASSLGRANTEVFFGKGTRLTVV.

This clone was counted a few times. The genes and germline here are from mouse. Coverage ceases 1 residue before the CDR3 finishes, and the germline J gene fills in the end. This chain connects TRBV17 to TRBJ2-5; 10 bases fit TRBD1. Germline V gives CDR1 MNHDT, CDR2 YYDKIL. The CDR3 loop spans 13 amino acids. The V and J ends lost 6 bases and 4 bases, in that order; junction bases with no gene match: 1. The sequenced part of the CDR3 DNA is TGTGCTAGCAGAGGGACAGGGGAAGACACCCAGTAC. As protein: CASRGTGEDTQY. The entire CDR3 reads CASRGTGEDTQYF.

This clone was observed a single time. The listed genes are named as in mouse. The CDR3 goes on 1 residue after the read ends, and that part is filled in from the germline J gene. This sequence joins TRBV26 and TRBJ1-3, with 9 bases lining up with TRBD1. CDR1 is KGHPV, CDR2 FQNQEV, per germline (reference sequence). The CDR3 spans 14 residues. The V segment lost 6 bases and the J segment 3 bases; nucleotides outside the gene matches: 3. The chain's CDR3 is CASSRDRDGNTLYF. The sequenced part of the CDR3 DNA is TGTGCCAGCAGCCGGGACAGGGATGGAAATACGCTCTAT.

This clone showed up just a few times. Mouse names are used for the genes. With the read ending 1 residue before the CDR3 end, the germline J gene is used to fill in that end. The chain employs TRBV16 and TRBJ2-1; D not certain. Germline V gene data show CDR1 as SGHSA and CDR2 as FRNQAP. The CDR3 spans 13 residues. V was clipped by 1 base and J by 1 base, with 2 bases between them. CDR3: CASSLGNYAEQFF. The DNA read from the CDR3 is TGTGCAAGCAGCTTAGGCAACTATGCTGAGCAGTTC. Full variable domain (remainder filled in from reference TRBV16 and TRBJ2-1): NAGVIQTPRHKVTGKGQEATLWCEPISGHSAVFWYRQTIVQGLEFLTYFRNQAPIDDSGMPKERFSAQMPNQSHSTLKIQSTQPQDSAVYLCASSLGNYAEQFFGPGTRLTVL.

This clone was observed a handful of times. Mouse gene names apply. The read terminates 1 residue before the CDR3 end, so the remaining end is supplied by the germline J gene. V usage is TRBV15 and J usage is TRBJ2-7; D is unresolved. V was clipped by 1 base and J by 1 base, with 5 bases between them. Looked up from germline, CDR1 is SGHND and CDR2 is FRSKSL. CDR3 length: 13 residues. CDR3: CASSLGASYEQYF. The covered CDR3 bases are TGTGCCAGCAGTTTAGGGGCGTCCTATGAACAGTAC.

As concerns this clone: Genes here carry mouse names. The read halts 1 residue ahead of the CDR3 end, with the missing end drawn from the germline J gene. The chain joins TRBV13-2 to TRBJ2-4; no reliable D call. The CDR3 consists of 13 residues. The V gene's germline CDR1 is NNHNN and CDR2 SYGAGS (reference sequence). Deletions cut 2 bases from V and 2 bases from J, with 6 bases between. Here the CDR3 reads CASGDDNQNTLYF. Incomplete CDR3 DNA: TGTGCCAGCGGTGACGACAATCAAAACACCTTGTAC.